The entry below gives a single T cell receptor beta chain sequence along with its context. Its antigen is currently unknown. The data were obtained in a study of shared clonotypes between healthy human individuals. Study-wide findings and caveats: Estimated clonotype richness was generally higher in naive than memory subsets. Few donors restricted represented genetic and exposure-history diversity.

Profiled with immunoSEQ multiplex PCR; TCRdb holds only in-frame clones, not every one. The sample has about 690,000 clones; 90% are singletons. The sequence was collected from a man between 18 and 35 years old in good health. Some clones in this sample may be carry-over from other donors' samples. Sequenced sample: memory CD8+ T cells from PBMCs. The subset: CD45RO+ cells pooled with CCR7-negative TemRA cells.

CDR3 region: CASSPRLGANGYTF. DNA for the CDR3: TGCGCCAGCAGCCCACGTCTGGGGGCAAACGGCTACACCTTC. J is TRBJ1-2 and V is TRBV5-1, with D perhaps matching TRBD1 (6 bases). The V end was cut by 4 bases, the J end by 8 bases, with 18 bases between. Germline V gene lookup returns CDR1 SGHRS and CDR2 YFSETQ. The CDR3 loop spans 14 amino acids.